The rows below give T cell receptor beta chains drawn from one sample of a study of T cells expressing NK-cell markers. TCRdb reanalyzed the 5' RACE reads, giving one entry per CDR3 protein sequence and no DNA. In total, the table holds hundreds of thousands of distinct CDR3 sequences. Sequencing input: blood T cells: a sorted CD56 or NKG2C T cell subset, CD4+ or CD8+ T cells, or bulk PBMC T cells (not recorded which). These TCRs come from a woman between 18 and 69 years old in good health. Both conserved end residues are part of each CDR3. The order of the fields is V gene, J gene, CDR3 protein.

v_gene: TRBV7-2; j_gene: TRBJ2-3; CDR3aa: CASSLVTGIGDTQYF
v_gene: TRBV6-5; j_gene: TRBJ2-5; CDR3aa: CASSKWGETQYF
v_gene: TRBV18; j_gene: TRBJ2-1; CDR3aa: CASSPRASGSSYNEQFF
v_gene: TRBV20-1; j_gene: TRBJ2-7; CDR3aa: CSARDGQVSGIGEQYF
v_gene: TRBV4-1; j_gene: TRBJ1-1; CDR3aa: CASSQEEGARTEAFF
v_gene: TRBV5-6; j_gene: TRBJ1-6; CDR3aa: CASSLQGAAGSPLHF
v_gene: TRBV7-3; j_gene: TRBJ2-1; CDR3aa: CASSLLASQSLFF
v_gene: TRBV4-2; j_gene: TRBJ2-1; CDR3aa: CASRRASLTEQFF
v_gene: TRBV12-3/TRBV12-4; j_gene: TRBJ2-1; CDR3aa: CASTPGQSYNEQFF
v_gene: TRBV5-4; j_gene: TRBJ2-1; CDR3aa: CASNPRGGYNEQFF
v_gene: TRBV6-5; j_gene: TRBJ1-1; CDR3aa: CASSYSIQNTEAFF
v_gene: TRBV6-5; j_gene: TRBJ2-1; CDR3aa: CASSQHRGRTFF
v_gene: TRBV29-1; j_gene: TRBJ2-7; CDR3aa: CSVGTRSSYEQYF
v_gene: TRBV10-3; j_gene: TRBJ2-7; CDR3aa: CAISDWTSGISYEQYF
v_gene: TRBV7-9; j_gene: TRBJ1-2; CDR3aa: CASKRGFSSNYGYTF
v_gene: TRBV2; j_gene: TRBJ2-5; CDR3aa: CAKSGPKGETQYF